Included here is one TCR beta chain sequence, with context. These data belong to a study of T cell responses to AZD1222 COVID-19 vaccine. V lost 4 bases, J lost 5 bases, and 4 bases stayed unmatched. CDR1 SGHRS and CDR2 YFSETQ come from the germline V gene. This CDR3 is built from 14 residues. The assay was immunoSEQ multiplex PCR, and TCRdb's table has in-frame clones only and misses some. The table lists about 83,000 clones, 85% to 90% of them singletons. The TCR was taken from an adult in good health. The sequencing here drew on peripheral blood, taken on day 0 of MenACWY control vaccination. J is TRBJ1-2 and V is TRBV5-1, with 11 nucleotides matching TRBD1. DNA of the CDR3: TGCGCCAGCAGCCAGGGGACAGGGGGTTATGGCTACACCTTC. It encodes CASSQGTGGYGYTF.